This is a list of T cell receptor beta chains from one sample in a study of T cells in Graves' hyperthyroidism and ophthalmopathy. MiXCR was run by TCRdb on the multiplex PCR reads, yielding one entry per CDR3 protein. The repertoire includes approximately 500,000 distinct CDR3 sequences, about half of them detected once, and about 8% sits in the top ten. What was sequenced was peripheral blood or thyroid tissue (not recorded which). All receptors derive from a woman aged 18-29 years with Graves' hyperthyroidism. CDR3s include the opening cysteine and the closing phenylalanine or tryptophan. D genes are given only for firm matches. Rows may omit the clone size; those that give it use once, few, many or a size class.

>TRBJ1-2|.|TRBV29-1|many
CSVEFGQNYGYTF
TGCAGCGTTGAATTCGGGCAGAACTATGGCTACACCTTC
>TRBJ2-2|TRBD2|TRBV20-1|.
CSASSSGGSTGELFF
TGCAGTGCCAGCAGCTCGGGAGGGAGCACCGGGGAGCTGTTTTTT
>TRBJ1-6|TRBD1|TRBV10-3|.
CARRDRSSYNSPLHF
TGTGCTAGGAGGGACAGGAGCTCCTATAATTCACCCCTCCACTTT
>TRBJ2-7|TRBD2|TRBV5-1|.
CASSRLATSGSTDEQYF
TGCGCCAGCAGTCGCCTTGCGACTAGCGGGAGTACCGACGAGCAGTACTTC
>TRBJ2-3|.|TRBV20-1|.
CSASYISSTDTQYF
TGCAGTGCTAGTTACATTTCTAGCACAGATACGCAGTATTTT
>TRBJ2-5|TRBD1|TRBV12-3/TRBV12-4|.
CASNPGQGEETQYF
TGTGCCAGCAACCCGGGACAGGGTGAAGAGACCCAGTACTTC
>TRBJ1-2|TRBD1|TRBV7-2|.
CASSLKVTGGDYGYTF
TGTGCCAGCAGCTTAAAGGTGACAGGGGGCGATTATGGCTACACCTTC
>TRBJ1-5|.|TRBV4-1|many
CASSQADRTRSNQPQHF
TGCGCCAGCAGCCAGGCCGACAGGACCCGAAGCAATCAGCCCCAGCATTTT
>TRBJ2-3|.|TRBV29-1|many
CSVETDTQYF
TGCAGCGTTGAAACGGATACGCAGTATTTT
>TRBJ1-1|TRBD1|TRBV30|few
CAWDRGRTEAFF
TGTGCCTGGGACAGGGGGCGAACTGAAGCTTTCTTT
>TRBJ1-6|.|TRBV19|.
CASSISHRDSSSPLHF
TGTGCCAGTAGTATCTCACACAGGGATTCCAGTTCACCCCTCCACTTT
>TRBJ2-2|TRBD1|TRBV7-9|many
CASSLAPGQRPGELFF
TGTGCCAGCAGCTTAGCACCGGGACAGCGCCCCGGGGAGCTGTTTTTT
>TRBJ2-5|TRBD2|TRBV20-1|.
CSVGGTSGPQYF
TGCAGTGTGGGGGGGACTAGCGGACCCCAGTACTTC
>TRBJ1-4|.|TRBV10-3|many
CAISAVLGEEKLFF
TGTGCCATCAGTGCGGTTTTGGGTGAGGAAAAACTGTTTTTT
>TRBJ2-7|TRBD1|TRBV7-8|many
CASTRDRLNPSFYEQYF
TGTGCCAGCACCAGGGACAGACTTAACCCCTCGTTCTACGAGCAGTACTTC
>TRBJ2-7|TRBD1|TRBV5-6|.
CASSWGLGTGAYEQYF
TGTGCCAGCAGCTGGGGCCTCGGGACAGGGGCCTACGAGCAGTACTTC
>TRBJ2-7|TRBD2|TRBV7-7|.
CASSRGLAGGDEQYF
TGTGCCAGCAGCCGGGGACTAGCGGGGGGTGATGAGCAGTACTTC
>TRBJ1-6|TRBD1|TRBV4-2|many
CASSQAPGGENNSPLHF
TGTGCCAGCAGCCAAGCCCCAGGGGGTGAGAATAATTCACCCCTCCACTTT
>TRBJ2-1|.|TRBV25-1|few
CASSERENEQFF
TGTGCCAGCAGTGAACGTGAAAATGAGCAGTTCTTC
>TRBJ1-1|.|TRBV7-3|.
CASRPYGDRGADMNTEAFF
TGTGCCAGCCGCCCTTATGGAGATCGGGGGGCTGACATGAACACTGAAGCTTTCTTT
>TRBJ1-2|.|TRBV20-1|.
CSARDRGTFAGYTF
TGCAGTGCTAGAGATCGCGGGACATTCGCTGGCTACACCTTC
>TRBJ2-7|TRBD1|TRBV29-1|.
CSSWGFRDRATYEQYF
TGCAGCTCCTGGGGGTTCCGGGACAGGGCAACCTACGAGCAGTACTTC
>TRBJ2-5|TRBD2|TRBV6-2/TRBV6-3|many
CASSDDIAGVRQETQYF
TGTGCCAGCAGCGATGATATAGCGGGAGTGCGGCAAGAGACCCAGTACTTC